Following are 3 T cell receptor beta chains from one sample sequenced in a study of blood T cell repertoires in COVID-19. Measured with immunoSEQ multiplex PCR; TCRdb has only the in-frame clones, and not every one. In the table there are under 300,000 clones, 90% to 95% of which are singletons. The sequenced sample was PBMCs or T cells enriched from blood (not recorded which). The receptors were gathered from a human donor in a cohort exposed to, infected with or recovered from COVID-19 (not recorded which). The donor label of this sample is uncertain.

The J gene is TRBJ2-5, the V gene TRBV7-9; possibly TRBD1 for D (5 bases). This CDR3 has 14 residues. CDR1 and CDR2 (germline): SEHNR, FQNEAQ (reference sequence). V was shortened by 5 bases and J by 5 bases, with 15 bases between the two germline ends. This chain's CDR3 is CASSTYQGMETQYF. The CDR3 DNA sequence: TGTGCCAGCAGCACTTACCAGGGCATGGAGACCCAGTACTTC.

This clone was counted once. The chain uses TRBV11-2 and TRBJ1-6; D perhaps matches TRBD1 (5 bases). Trimming cost V 4 bases and J 9 bases, with 22 bases left between them. The CDR3 consists of 17 residues. Germline CDR1 SGHAT, CDR2 FQNNGV. CDR3 in DNA: TGTGCCAGCAGCTCGGGCCGGGCTGGGGGGGTAGCTTCACCCCTCCACTTT. Its translation is CASSSGRAGGVASPLHF.

The rearrangement joins TRBV6-5 to TRBJ1-1; TRBD1 might be the D (6 bases). Germline CDR1 reads MNHEY; CDR2 reads SVGAGI. This CDR3 spans 13 amino acids. V lost 4 bases, J lost 5 bases, and 11 bases lay in between. The CDR3: CASSSSGVTEAFF. The CDR3 region has the DNA TGTGCCAGCAGTTCTTCAGGGGTAACTGAAGCTTTCTTT.